A single sample gave rise to the 8 T cell receptor beta chains below, sequenced in a study of blood T cell repertoires in COVID-19. Sequencing used immunoSEQ multiplex PCR; TCRdb keeps in-frame clones, though not all of them. The sample includes about 480,000 clones, 75% to 90% seen only once; the top ten take around 7.9%. Sample: PBMCs or T cells enriched from blood (not recorded which). The receptors originated from a woman aged 60-75 years who had recovered from COVID-19.

The chain recombines TRBV2 with TRBJ2-7; 9 bases match TRBD1. The V and J ends lost 1 base and 10 bases, in that order; junction bases with no gene match: 8. Germline V gives CDR1 SNHLY, CDR2 FYNNEI. The CDR3 totals 14 residues. Here the CDR3 reads CASSEGGQGFPQYV. CDR3 nucleotide sequence: TGTGCCAGCAGTGAAGGAGGACAGGGGTTCCCTCAGTACGTC.

This chain uses TRBV27 with TRBJ2-7; D might be TRBD1 (6 bases). This CDR3 contains 12 residues. Germline V CDR1 and CDR2: MNHEY, SMNVEV (reference sequence). Trimming cost V 7 bases and J 4 bases, with 11 bases left between them. The CDR3, as DNA: TGTGCCAGCAAAGGGGGAAAATACGAGCAGTACTTC. Amino acids: CASKGGKYEQYF.

The V gene is TRBV3-1 (or the pseudogene TRBV3-2), the J gene TRBJ2-1, with TRBD1 identical over 11 bases. Germline CDR1 reads LGHDT; CDR2 reads YNNKEL (reference sequence). V trimming: 3 bases; J trimming: 5 bases; junction bases outside the gene matches: 6. This CDR3 has 16 residues. The DNA for the CDR3 is TGTGCCAGCAGCCAGACGGGACAGGGGGTCAACAATGAGCAGTTCTTC. It yields the protein CASSQTGQGVNNEQFF.

The V and J genes are TRBV19 and TRBJ1-4, with D possibly TRBD1 on 6 matching bases. The V and J ends lost 5 bases and 6 bases respectively, with 16 bases between them. The CDR3 totals 15 residues. Per the germline V gene, CDR1 is LNHDA and CDR2 is SQIVND (reference sequence). Here the CDR3 reads CASSAPGQGYEKLFF. The CDR3 DNA is TGTGCCAGTAGTGCGCCTGGCCAGGGGTATGAAAAACTGTTTTTT.

The genes are TRBV9 and TRBJ2-3, with D uncertain. The V gene lost 0 bases and the J gene lost 2 bases, with 10 bases spanning the gap. Per the germline V gene, CDR1 is SGDLS and CDR2 is YYNGEE. The CDR3 covers 15 residues. This CDR3 reads CASSVGGINTDTQYF. The CDR3 DNA is TGTGCCAGCAGCGTAGGAGGCATTAACACAGATACGCAGTATTTT. Complete variable domain (other parts from reference TRBV9 and TRBJ2-3): DSGVTQTPKHLITATGQRVTLRCSPRSGDLSVYWYQQSLDQGLQFLIQYYNGEERAKGNILERFSAQQFPDLHSELNLSSLELGDSALYFCASSVGGINTDTQYFGPGTRLTVL.

The gene calls are TRBV9 and TRBJ2-1; TRBD1 might be the D (6 bases). V dropped 4 bases and J dropped 0 bases, with 14 bases sitting between them. The CDR3 has 16 amino acids. The germline CDR1 and CDR2 sequences are SGDLS and YYNGEE. In DNA form, the CDR3 reads TGTGCCAGCAGCTCCCACCGGGACAACTCCTACAATGAGCAGTTCTTC. Protein: CASSSHRDNSYNEQFF. The entire variable domain, with the rest obtained from reference TRBV9 and TRBJ2-1, is as follows: DSGVTQTPKHLITATGQRVTLRCSPRSGDLSVYWYQQSLDQGLQFLIQYYNGEERAKGNILERFSAQQFPDLHSELNLSSLELGDSALYFCASSSHRDNSYNEQFFGPGTRLTVL.

This rearrangement joins TRBV29-1 to TRBJ2-7; 10 bases are shared with TRBD1. This CDR3 spans 13 amino acids. The trim removed 6 bases at V and 3 bases at J, leaving 5 bases unmatched. The germline CDR1 and CDR2 sequences are SQVTM and ANQGSEA. Here the CDR3 DNA reads TGCAGCGTAGGGGACAGGGGTCTCTACGAGCAGTACTTC. Its protein product is CSVGDRGLYEQYF.

Points on this clone: This sample includes further DNA sequences coding for the same CDR3. The rearrangement joins TRBV3-1 (or the pseudogene TRBV3-2) to TRBJ1-5; no definite D call. Germline CDR1 LGHDT, CDR2 YNNKEL (reference sequence). The ends were cut back, 0 bases at V and 5 bases at J, with 5 bases in the middle. CDR3 length: 13 amino acids. The CDR3 DNA reads TGTGCCAGCAGCCAAGATCGGGATCAGCCCCAGCATTTT. It translates to CASSQDRDQPQHF.